Each of the 10 T cell receptor beta chains below was sequenced from the same sample in a study of blood T cell repertoires in COVID-19. This table comes from immunoSEQ multiplex PCR, and its TCRdb copy is limited to in-frame clones, with some not included. The profile shows approximately 470,000 clones, 87% of them singletons. The material sequenced was PBMCs or T cells enriched from blood (not recorded which). The receptors stem from a woman aged 18-29 years who had recovered from COVID-19.

CDR3 sequence reads: CASSLAGRGTTDTQYF. The CDR3 DNA reads as TGTGCCAGCAGCTTAGCAGGGAGGGGAACCACAGATACGCAGTATTTT. The chain is built from TRBV7-2 and TRBJ2-3, with 7 bases identical to TRBD2. The germline V gene has CDR1 SGHTA and CDR2 FQGNSA. CDR3 size: 16 residues. V was clipped by 0 bases and J by 2 bases; unmatched bases: 5.

This clone was counted once. This sequence joins TRBV5-4 and TRBJ2-4; D possibly corresponds to TRBD1 (6 bases). V was clipped by 1 base and J by 7 bases, with 21 bases between them. The CDR3 covers 17 residues. Germline V gene data show CDR1 as SGHNT and CDR2 as YYREEE (reference sequence). The CDR3 region is CASSLLKGDNRRNIQYF. In DNA, the CDR3 is TGTGCCAGCAGCTTGTTAAAGGGGGATAATAGGAGGAACATTCAGTACTTC.

This clone was recorded once. The chain couples TRBV27 to TRBJ2-7; 8 bases line up with TRBD2. Germline lookup yields CDR1 MNHEY and CDR2 SMNVEV (reference sequence). With V trimmed by 6 bases and J by 0 bases, 4 bases remained unmatched. CDR3 length: 14 amino acids. CDR3 sequence reads: CASSAGGSSYEQYF. The CDR3, as DNA: TGTGCCAGCAGCGCGGGAGGAAGCTCCTACGAGCAGTACTTC.

This chain connects TRBV6-4 to TRBJ2-1, with D maybe TRBD2 (6 bases). The CDR3 extends over 14 amino acids. From germline, CDR1 is MRHNA and CDR2 SNTAGT. V dropped 5 bases and J dropped 6 bases, with 14 bases sitting between them. The DNA of the CDR3 is TGTGCCAGCAGTACCGATAGCGGACCCAATGAGCAGTTCTTC. It encodes CASSTDSGPNEQFF.

This sequence joins TRBV5-6 and TRBJ2-7, with 7 bases matching TRBD2. Unmatched junction bases numbered 9, after V lost 3 bases and J lost 0 bases. The CDR3 extends over 16 amino acids. Germline V gene sequence: CDR1 SGHDT, CDR2 YYEEEE. The CDR3 region has the DNA TGTGCCAGCAGCTCTACCTCGGGGGGTAGCTCCTACGAGCAGTACTTC. Translated: CASSSTSGGSSYEQYF.

V is TRBV13 and J is TRBJ2-7, with TRBD2 matching over 7 bases. With V trimmed by 7 bases and J by 2 bases, 14 bases remained unmatched. The germline gives CDR1 PRHDT, CDR2 FYEKMQ (reference sequence). The CDR3 is 16 residues long. CDR3 nucleotide sequence: TGTGCCAGCACCTCCATGCTCGGGAGGAACACCTACGAGCAGTACTTC. Translating gives CASTSMLGRNTYEQYF.

The chain couples TRBV5-1 to TRBJ1-1; 7 positions match TRBD1. Germline V gene data show CDR1 as SGHRS and CDR2 as YFSETQ. The ends lost 4 bases at V and 2 bases at J; junction bases unmatched: 8. The CDR3 sequence is 15 residues long. Here the CDR3 DNA reads TGCGCCAGCAGCCGTACAGGGGTAGGAAACACTGAAGCTTTCTTT. Its protein product is CASSRTGVGNTEAFF. The whole variable domain, filled in from reference TRBV5-1 and TRBJ1-1, reads KAGVTQTPRYLIKTRGQQVTLSCSPISGHRSVSWYQQTPGQGLQFLFEYFSETQRNKGNFPGRFSGRQFSNSRSEMNVSTLELGDSALYLCASSRTGVGNTEAFFGQGTRLTVV.

The chain links TRBV9 to TRBJ2-7; 9 bases line up with TRBD2. V was pared by 0 bases and J by 2 bases, with 3 bases of the junction left unmatched. CDR3 length: 15 amino acids. Germline CDR1 reads SGDLS; CDR2 reads YYNGEE. The CDR3: CASSVGLAGTYEQYF. The CDR3 nucleotides read TGTGCCAGCAGCGTAGGGCTAGCGGGGACCTACGAGCAGTACTTC.

The chain links TRBV5-6 to TRBJ1-2; 9 nucleotides match TRBD1. Germline CDR1 and CDR2: SGHDT and YYEEEE. The V and J ends lost 4 bases and 8 bases, in that order; junction bases with no gene match: 12. The CDR3 totals 15 residues. Here the CDR3 DNA reads TGTGCCAGCAGCCTGGCTGGCACAGGGGGCGAGGGCTACACCTTC. Protein sequence: CASSLAGTGGEGYTF.

The chain recombines TRBV27 with TRBJ1-1; D possibly corresponds to TRBD1 (6 bases). Trimming shortened V by 6 bases and J by 8 bases, and 10 bases separated the two germline ends. The germline CDR1 and CDR2 sequences are MNHEY and SMNVEV (reference sequence). The CDR3 length is 11 residues. Here the CDR3 DNA reads TGTGCCAGCAGATTAGGGGGGGAAGCTTTCTTT. Protein: CASRLGGEAFF.